The clone carrying this T cell receptor (beta chain) has just a few counts. The sample comes from a study of cytomegalovirus exposure and HLA in healthy donors. Both 60 Vbeta primers and 13 Jbeta primers went into the PCR. Sequenced by immunoSEQ multiplex PCR; TCRdb stores in-frame clones only, minus some. This sample yields 200,000 to 250,000 clones, of which around 70% are seen a single time; less than 3% belongs to the top ten. V was pared by 8 bases and J by 5 bases, with 13 bases between. Germline V gives CDR1 MGHDK, CDR2 SYGVNS. CDR3 length equals 12 residues. Sequences were obtained from PBMCs. This chain uses TRBV25-1 with TRBJ2-7, with D maybe TRBD2 (5 bases). The clonotype comes from a man aged 35 to 55 in good health and CMV-seropositive. CDR3 loop: CASAGIGDEQYF. The CDR3 DNA sequence: TGTGCCAGCGCCGGGATAGGTGACGAGCAGTACTTC.